The T cell receptor (beta chain) described here comes from a study of blood T cell repertoires in COVID-19. Sequenced by immunoSEQ multiplex PCR; TCRdb stores in-frame clones only, minus some. The table records approximately 68,000 clones, roughly three quarters of them present only once. Germline CDR1 reads SEHNR; CDR2 reads FQNEAQ (reference sequence). V was trimmed by 1 base and J by 10 bases, leaving 14 bases between them. CDR3 length: 14 residues. The V and J genes are TRBV7-9 and TRBJ2-1, with D maybe TRBD2 (5 bases). The sample taken for sequencing was peripheral blood. This receptor was taken from a human donor in a cohort sampled during active COVID-19. CDR3 sequence (DNA): TGTGCCAGCAGCTTAGAAGACTACCCCTTAGAGCAGTTCTTC. Protein sequence: CASSLEDYPLEQFF.